This T cell receptor (beta chain) was obtained from a study of T cells in Graves' hyperthyroidism and ophthalmopathy (dated by TCRdb to the late 2010s). As for the study more broadly: Peripheral blood samples were taken at initial diagnosis, before any treatment was given. To identify TCR V-J signatures that set the groups apart, the researchers used a discovery cohort of 100 patients, made up of under 45 with Graves' ophthalmopathy and about 60 with stable Graves' hyperthyroidism. Prospective prediction of ophthalmopathy was tested in an independent validation cohort of some 20 hyperthyroidism patients and around 16 patients who later progressed to ophthalmopathy. The paper describes TCR Vbeta CDR3 sequencing of 120 to 150 peripheral blood samples, made up of around 41 ophthalmopathy patients, 70 to 75 hyperthyroidism patients and about 17 progressor patients. The study also compared thyroid tissue and blood T-cell repertoires from 6 or 7 Graves' hyperthyroidism patients. The 100 discovery patients were randomly divided into training and test sets at a 7:3 ratio. Once sampling was done, hyperthyroidism patients were given methimazole at a starting dose of 30 mg daily, whereas ophthalmopathy patients were given high-dose intravenous methylprednisolone. Findings and caveats that apply to the study as a whole: Most expanded thyroid clonotypes (frequency above 0.001) were also detected in blood, suggesting blood repertoires may reflect thyroid immune responses. Sample size was not statistically predetermined, and investigators were not blinded to group allocation. A model built on a 13 V-J signature distinguished ophthalmopathy from stable hyperthyroidism, reaching around 87% sensitivity and 81.08% specificity in cross-validation and 80%/75% in testing. In validation, the model predicted progression to ophthalmopathy with just under 71% sensitivity and about 73% specificity, a median of about 6.7 months before onset.

TCR beta CDR3 regions were amplified from RNA transcripts. The TCR CDR3 was subjected to a first round of RT-PCR using the HTBI primer set and the Qiagen OneStep RT-PCR kit. Libraries were constructed in a second round of multiplex PCR, after which size selection and purification were performed. Libraries were sequenced paired-end with 100 bp reads on an Illumina HiSeq2000. Processing in the source paper ran as follows. SOAPnuke was used to process the raw data, throwing out any read that contained adapters or uncalled bases, had a mean Phred below 15, or lacked an exact constant-primer or identifier match. COPE v1.2.5 was used to merge high-quality paired reads, and clonotypes were defined as unique nucleotide sequences. MiTCR v1.1 was used to align clonotypes to the IMGT TRBV, TRBD and TRBJ reference segments. The analysis was restricted to V-J combinations with a frequency above 0.0001, which together covered 99.2% of the repertoires. A TCS score was defined as the ratio of F50 (clonal expansion) to E x V (chaos), with BLOSUM62-based TCRdist applied between CDR3 peptides within each V-J. Welch's t-statistics and random forest reduced 500 to 550 V-J features to about 13, which were used in a naive Bayes classifier (R e1071). TCRdb reran the public reads through fastp at Q25 and MiXCR, keeping productive beta chains. Entries are consolidated by CDR3 protein sequence, retaining the most common genes and DNA. TCRdb assigned the V and J calls; the authors' analysis was not used. This sample lists about half a million distinct CDR3 sequences; roughly 22% were detected once. Around 47% of the sample comes from the top ten.

Reading from cysteine to phenylalanine, the CDR3 counts 15 amino acids. Kept here is only the CDR3 DNA, which spans 45 bases and is read in frame from base 1. Relative to germline, V is missing 2 bases and J is missing 13 bases, with 10 bases of the junction outside any gene match. In the germline V gene, CDR1 corresponds to SGHAT and CDR2 to FQNNGV. Details on this clonotype: The antigen it recognizes is unknown. There are no base qualities to consult, and no much larger clone falls within one base.

Ophthalmopathy patients had moderately to severely active disease, with a Clinical Activity Score of 3 or more, a NOSPECS grade of 4 or more, and a disease duration of less than 3 months. Any patient with an uncontrolled infection, another autoimmune disease, pregnancy or lactation was excluded. Diagnoses were based on clinical symptoms, serum thyroxine and TRAb, thyroid ultrasound and orbital computed tomography. PBMCs were isolated from 7.5 to 10 ml of fresh peripheral blood by Ficoll-Paque density gradient centrifugation. Trizol reagent was used to extract total RNA, and RNA quality was then checked on an Agilent 2100 Bioanalyzer.

The clonotype was recovered from an older woman with Graves' ophthalmopathy. Recombination joined TRBV11-2 with TRBJ2-5; TRBD2 fits 13 bases in the junction. The sequenced sample consisted of blood. The DNA sequence is given as TGTGCCAGCAGCTTAACCGGGACTAGCGGGATGTTTGTGTACTTC. The encoded protein is CASSLTGTSGMFVYF.